The 2 T cell receptor beta chains presented below share a single source sample, sequenced in a study of beta chain features in type 1 diabetes (dated by TCRdb to about 2018). The receptor library was made with the immunoSEQ multiplex PCR assay. The High Capacity cDNA Reverse Transcription Kit was used to reverse transcribe all of the isolated RNA, meaning that expressed TCRB transcripts were what got sequenced. TCRdb took this table from immuneACCESS and kept in-frame rearrangements with V and J called. Such tables lack part of the clones; where checked against another copy, unresolved V genes explain under half of the gap, and the rest is unexplained. The sample table records 250,000 to 300,000 clones; around an eighth of these occur just once. The ten largest clones capture 0.017% of the sample. Overall study outcomes, separate from this receptor: Type 1 diabetes patients showed a moderate but significant shortening of TCRB CDR3 length in all four CD4+ subsets.

These receptors have no identified antigens. Material for sequencing was naive CD4+ T cells from blood. The cell subset or site label here, explained by the study, means: true naive CD4+ T cells. Receptors originate from a man aged 30-40 years with type 1 diabetes.

The rearrangement uses TRBV11-3 and TRBJ2-7; 7 bases map to TRBD1. Per the germline V gene, CDR1 is SGHNT and CDR2 is YENEEA. This CDR3 comprises 15 residues. Unmatched junction bases numbered 5, after V lost 1 base and J lost 2 bases. The CDR3 reads CASSLGPGQTYEQYF. CDR3 in DNA: TGTGCCAGCAGCTTAGGGCCGGGACAGACCTACGAGCAGTACTTC.

This clone has more than one count but fewer than ten. The chain uses TRBV18 and TRBJ2-7, with D possibly matching TRBD1 (6 bases). Germline V gene sequence: CDR1 KGHSH, CDR2 LQKENI. The CDR3 totals 15 residues. V was trimmed by 6 bases and J by 3 bases, leaving 18 bases between them. The CDR3 is CASSRAGVRGYEQYF. CDR3 bases: TGTGCCAGCTCCCGCGCTGGAGTCAGGGGCTACGAGCAGTACTTC.